The 21 T cell receptor beta chains below come from one sample, sequenced in a study of regulatory T cells in long-lasting Graves disease. Regarding time point: persistent/refractory GD, antithyroid drugs over 5 years with positive TRAb. PBMC RNA was the source of the TCR library. According to the study, TCR beta libraries were built with iRepertoire HTBI primers and CDR3-region Arm-PCR. MiXCR, applied by TCRdb to the multiplex PCR reads, yields one record per CDR3 protein. The table records 450,000 or so distinct CDR3 sequences, under 25% of them present only once. Sequences were derived from peripheral blood mononuclear cells (PBMCs), sampled when the disease was refractory, from a patient treated with antithyroid drugs. These receptors originate from a female donor with Graves disease.

This clonotype was found many times. CDR3 nucleotide sequence: TGCAGTGCTAGCGTCGGGACAGGGTTGAATCAGCCCCAGCATTTT. Protein: CSASVGTGLNQPQHF. This chain uses TRBV20-1 with TRBJ1-5; TRBD1 matches at 9 bases. The CDR3 totals 15 residues. V shed 3 bases and J 4 bases; nucleotides not matched to a gene: 7. Per the germline V gene, CDR1 is DFQATT and CDR2 is SNEGSKA (reference sequence).

The gene calls are TRBV20-1 and TRBJ1-2; 8 bases fit TRBD1. Germline V gives CDR1 DFQATT, CDR2 SNEGSKA (reference sequence). This CDR3 has 12 residues. With 7 bases clipped from V and 2 bases from J, the junction kept 3 bases outside the gene matches. The CDR3 reads CSGRTGNYGYTF. CDR3 sequence (DNA): TGCAGTGGTCGGACAGGGAACTATGGCTACACCTTC.

V is TRBV29-1 and J is TRBJ2-7; 11 bases agree with TRBD1. The CDR3 is 14 residues long. V lost 2 bases to trimming and J lost 4 bases; unmatched junction nucleotides: 4. The germline CDR1 and CDR2 sequences are SQVTM and ANQGSEA. The CDR3 bases are TGCAGCGTTGAATCAGGGACAGGGGGATACGAGCAGTACTTC. It codes for CSVESGTGGYEQYF.

This clonotype was detected many times. The J gene is TRBJ2-5, the V gene TRBV28, with a weak D call TRBD2 (5 bases). Trimming took 5 bases from V and 2 from J, leaving 18 bases between them. Germline CDR1 MDHEN, CDR2 SYDVKM. The CDR3 extends over 16 amino acids. The CDR3 loop reads CASSLSSGSGQETQYF. The CDR3 nucleotides are TGTGCCAGCAGTCTTAGTTCGGGGTCCGGACAAGAGACCCAGTACTTC.

This clonotype turned up a few times. V is TRBV6-1 and J is TRBJ1-3; D gene uncertain. V lost 4 bases, J lost 5 bases, and 12 bases lay in between. CDR1 MNHNS and CDR2 SASEGT come from the germline V gene. This CDR3 has 14 amino acids. This CDR3 is CASSAGVGRNTIYF. The CDR3 nucleotides read TGTGCCAGCAGTGCGGGCGTTGGGAGAAACACCATATATTTT.

Of note for this clonotype: Possible read error: a much larger clone is one base away. The final CDR3 position lacks the conserved phenylalanine or tryptophan, pointing to a likely read error. The rearrangement links TRBV6-2 or TRBV6-3 to TRBJ2-7; 9 bases line up with TRBD1. After removal of 5 bases from V and 3 bases from J, the junction contained 5 bases not matched to a gene. Germline V gene data show CDR1 as MNHEY and CDR2 as SVGEGT. This CDR3 contains 14 residues. Here the CDR3 DNA reads TGTGCCAGCAGTAGGACAGGGGTTGTCTACGAGCAGTACCTC. Translation: CASSRTGVVYEQYL.

This clonotype was recorded many times. The gene calls are TRBV7-9 and TRBJ1-2; D unresolved. V lost 0 bases, J lost 6 bases, and 11 bases lay in between. Germline loops: CDR1 SEHNR, CDR2 FQNEAQ (reference sequence). The CDR3 length is 14 residues. This chain's CDR3 is CASSLAVSGNGYTF. The CDR3 region has the DNA TGTGCCAGCAGCTTAGCGGTGTCGGGAAATGGCTACACCTTC.

This clonotype has at least ten counts. The rearrangement joins TRBV7-2 to TRBJ2-7, with TRBD2 matching over 10 bases. Germline V gene data show CDR1 as SGHTA and CDR2 as FQGNSA. V lost 6 bases to trimming and J lost 4 bases; unmatched junction nucleotides: 9. The CDR3 length is 15 residues. CDR3 region: CASSPPTSGVYEQYF. The DNA of the CDR3 is TGTGCCAGCAGTCCACCAACTAGCGGGGTATACGAGCAGTACTTC.

The chain employs TRBV20-1 and TRBJ2-7, with 13 bases aligning to TRBD2. The ends lost 4 bases at V and 2 bases at J; junction bases unmatched: 5. CDR1 DFQATT and CDR2 SNEGSKA come from the germline V gene (reference sequence). The CDR3 spans 15 residues. CDR3 amino acids: CSATIGTSGTYEQYF. For the CDR3, the DNA is TGCAGTGCTACAATCGGGACTAGCGGGACCTACGAGCAGTACTTC.

This clonotype was found a few times. This chain uses TRBV7-2 with TRBJ2-7; D not resolved. This CDR3 is built from 15 residues. Trimming took off 0 bases at V and 1 base at J, with 10 bases between the two ends. CDR1 is SGHTA, CDR2 FQGNSA, per germline. CDR3 protein: CASSLAHSSSYEQYF. Here the CDR3 DNA reads TGTGCCAGCAGCTTAGCACACTCTTCATCCTACGAGCAGTACTTC. Based on the CDR3 plus reference TRBV7-2 and TRBJ2-7, the full variable domain is GAGVSQSPSNKVTEKGKDVELRCDPISGHTALYWYRQSLGQGLEFLIYFQGNSAPDKSGLPSDRFSAERTGGSVSTLTIQRTQQEDSAVYLCASSLAHSSSYEQYFGPGTRLTVT.

This clonotype was seen repeatedly, ten times or more. The rearrangement uses TRBV2 and TRBJ2-7; D tentatively reads TRBD1 or TRBD2 (6 bases each). This CDR3 has 14 residues. Germline V lookup: CDR1 SNHLY, CDR2 FYNNEI. With 7 bases removed from V and 3 bases from J, the gap between germline ends came to 16 bases. The CDR3 spells CASMRDIWDYEQYF. CDR3 in DNA: TGTGCCAGCATGCGGGACATATGGGACTACGAGCAGTACTTC.

In its sample, this clonotype was seen a few times. This chain links TRBV6-1 with TRBJ1-5; a possible D gene is TRBD1 (5 bases). Germline CDR1 MNHNS, CDR2 SASEGT. The CDR3 consists of 16 residues. V shed 9 bases and J shed 5 bases, with 23 bases lying between them. The CDR3 protein is CASSDNPLDFYQPQHF. The CDR3, as DNA: TGTGCCAGTTCGGACAACCCCTTAGATTTCTATCAGCCCCAGCATTTT.

The table lists this clonotype with a few counts. The V gene is TRBV7-3, the J gene TRBJ1-1; D uncertain. With 7 bases removed from V and 5 bases from J, the gap between germline ends came to 17 bases. The CDR3 has 14 amino acids. CDR1 and CDR2 from the germline V gene are SGHTA and FQGTGA. The CDR3 region is CASTVTPEATEAFF. CDR3 DNA: TGTGCCAGCACCGTGACACCCGAGGCGACTGAAGCTTTCTTT.

This clonotype was seen once. The chain employs TRBV7-9 and TRBJ2-1; D perhaps matches TRBD2 (7 bases). This CDR3 contains 15 residues. Looked up from germline, CDR1 is SEHNR and CDR2 is FQNEAQ (reference sequence). Trimming shortened V by 5 bases and J by 8 bases, and 19 bases separated the two germline ends. CDR3 sequence: CASSGDSRGGDEQFF. Written as DNA, the CDR3 is TGTGCCAGCAGCGGGGACTCGAGGGGGGGGGATGAGCAGTTCTTC.

The chain employs TRBV30 and TRBJ1-1, with D unclear. With 4 bases removed from V and 4 bases from J, the gap between germline ends came to 7 bases. Germline CDR1 is GTSNPN and CDR2 is SVGIG (reference sequence). CDR3 length equals 11 residues. In DNA form, the CDR3 reads TGTGCCTGGAATGGTGTCACTGAAGCTTTCTTT. Protein product: CAWNGVTEAFF.

The chain carries TRBV29-1 and TRBJ1-1; D unclear. Between the trimmed V and J ends, which lost 5 bases and 3 bases, there was a span of 10 bases. The CDR3 is 12 residues long. Germline V lookup: CDR1 SQVTM, CDR2 ANQGSEA. CDR3 bases: TGCAGCGTTACCGCTACGGACACTGAAGCTTTCTTT. Translation: CSVTATDTEAFF.

J is TRBJ2-7 and V is TRBV19; perhaps D is TRBD1 or TRBD2 (5 bases each). Trimming removed 9 bases from V and 0 bases from J, with 15 bases in between. Germline loops: CDR1 LNHDA, CDR2 SQIVND (reference sequence). The CDR3 has 14 amino acids. The CDR3 is CASTDPGSSYEQYF. CDR3 sequence (DNA): TGTGCCAGCACCGACCCAGGGAGCTCCTACGAGCAGTACTTC.

This clonotype has a count of ten or more. The chain links TRBV28 to TRBJ1-2; D is possibly TRBD1 (6 bases). This CDR3 has 13 residues. V was shortened by 6 bases and J by 4 bases, with 12 bases between the two germline ends. Germline CDR1 reads MDHEN; CDR2 reads SYDVKM. CDR3 bases: TGTGCCAGCAGGCTGACAGGCCCCTATGGCTACACCTTC. Its translation is CASRLTGPYGYTF.

This clonotype was observed many times. The J gene is TRBJ1-5, the V gene TRBV12-3 or TRBV12-4; a weak D match, TRBD1 (5 bases). Trimming left V 3 bases short and J 4 bases short, with 10 bases between. The CDR3 totals 14 residues. CDR3 amino acids: CASSFTGGNQPQHF. The CDR3 nucleotides are TGTGCCAGCAGTTTTACAGGCGGGAATCAGCCCCAGCATTTT.

This clonotype was seen only a few times. This chain joins TRBV11-3 and TRBJ1-6; no clear D. This CDR3 is built from 13 residues. CDR1 is SGHNT and CDR2 is YENEEA in the germline V gene. The ends were cut back, 0 bases at V and 9 bases at J, with 6 bases in the middle. As DNA, the CDR3 is TGTGCCAGCAGCTTAGATCCCGGTTCACCCCTCCACTTT. Its protein is CASSLDPGSPLHF.

The V and J genes are TRBV5-1 and TRBJ1-4; 7 nucleotides agree with TRBD1. V lost 5 bases to trimming and J lost 6 bases; unmatched junction nucleotides: 10. The germline CDR1 and CDR2 sequences are SGHRS and YFSETQ. CDR3 length equals 15 residues. The CDR3 spells CASSSLGTADEKLFF. The CDR3 bases are TGCGCCAGCAGTAGTCTCGGGACAGCTGATGAAAAACTGTTTTTT.